This T cell receptor beta chain was identified in a study of T cell repertoires in cytomegalovirus infection. Study-wide background: Evidence of both CMV infection and a matching HLA type came from public TCR beta signatures.

CDR1 and CDR2 from the germline V gene are SGHNT and YYREEE (reference sequence). V lost 5 bases and J lost 3, with 17 bases in between. This CDR3 region has 15 residues. Via MiXCR, TCRdb re-called the reads, giving one row per CDR3 protein. The table includes 97,000 or so distinct CDR3 sequences, more than 15% detected once. This clonotype came up a few times. Its antigen is currently unknown. Regarding the study as a whole: The study identified carriers of CMV plus the relevant HLA from cumulative public TCR beta family frequency.

The sequenced sample consisted of PBMCs. The TCR was taken from a human donor in good health (CMV status not recorded). Some clones in this sample may be carry-over from other donors' samples. V and J are TRBV5-4 and TRBJ2-5, with D perhaps given as TRBD1 or TRBD2 (5 bases each). The CDR3 loop is CASSRPGQGEETQYF. DNA of the CDR3: TGTGCCAGCAGTCGGCCAGGGCAGGGAGAAGAGACCCAGTACTTC. The full variable domain, with the rest looked up from reference TRBV5-4 and TRBJ2-5, is ETGVTQSPTHLIKTRGQQVTLRCSSQSGHNTVSWYQQALGQGPQFIFQYYREEENGRGNFPPRFSGLQFPNYSSELNVNALELDDSALYLCASSRPGQGEETQYFGPGTRLLVL.